This T cell receptor (beta chain) was documented in a study of blood T cell repertoires in COVID-19 (dated by TCRdb to the early 2020s). At the level of the whole study: The collaborator samples originated in the United States, Italy and Spain and spanned the acute and convalescent phases of COVID-19. The material from the prospective study consisted of cDNA or gDNA derived from T cells, B-cell-depleted T cells, or PBMCs. Deeply sampled blood TCRbeta repertoires from subjects exposed to, actively infected with, or recovered from COVID-19 were included in the dataset. The repertoires were released in a freely available public database intended as a resource for research on the immune response to SARS-CoV-2. Samples came from the ongoing ImmuneRACE study (first 160 participants) plus 1,254 subjects from 6 global collaborators. Sample metadata almost always included a de-identified subject ID, COVID-19 status, age in years and sex. Where available, HLA class I and class II types were obtained from metadata supplied by the sample provider rather than from assay-based typing. Broader findings and caveats from the paper: The amount of clinical and demographic metadata varied by source and participant and was provided uncurated.

The immunoSEQ Assay, a bias-controlled multiplex PCR, was used to amplify TCRbeta CDR3 regions from genomic DNA. Per the original workflow: Nucleated cell counts per sample were estimated from amplification of reference gene primers within the assay. To quantify the absolute abundance of each unique TCRbeta CDR3 rearrangement, sequence reads were collapsed and filtered. Productive Simpson clonality was computed per sample as the square root of Simpson's diversity index over productive rearrangements. The source is immuneACCESS, and TCRdb retained only in-frame sequences with V and J called. Part of the clones is not carried over; for the studies checked, unresolved V genes explain less than half of this, and the remainder is unexplained. That table is the source of V, J and clone size, and D and trimming were worked out from the DNA. This sample is represented by 40,000 to 50,000 clones; around 82% of them were singletons. The ten biggest clones cover 30% to 45% of the sample.

The CDR3 starts with the cysteine, ends with the phenylalanine, and has 14 residues. This entry keeps only the CDR3 DNA: 42 bases, framed from base 1. V sheds 4 bases and J sheds 4 bases, leaving 14 bases between their ends. The germline V gene yields SGHDT for CDR1 and YYEEEE for CDR2. The collaborating institutions used their own protocols to collect whole blood in K2EDTA tubes. For TCRbeta analysis, collaborator samples were shipped as frozen whole blood, as isolated PBMCs, or as DNA extracted from either sample type. To note about this clone: There is no known antigen for this receptor. Base qualities are missing; no much larger clone stands one base away.

Sequencing was carried out using peripheral blood. This clonotype was obtained from a man aged 35 to 55 with active or convalescent COVID-19. The chain is made from TRBV5-6 and TRBJ1-1; the D gene is perhaps TRBD1, from 5 matching bases. DNA sequence: TGTGCCAGCAGCGGCTCGTCAGGGCCCACTGAAGCTTTCTTT. Protein translation: CASSGSSGPTEAFF.